Shown below are 29 T cell receptor beta chains from a single sample sequenced in a study of shared clonotypes between healthy human individuals. Sequencing used immunoSEQ multiplex PCR; TCRdb keeps in-frame clones, though not all of them. Of fewer than 2.5 million clones detected, 93% appear once; the ten largest clones hold about 0.39%. Sequencing used naive CD4+ T cells from PBMCs. Subset specified: CD45RA+ positively selected. Receptors originate from a man younger than 35 in good health. Some clones in this sample may be carry-over from other donors' samples.

The V call is TRBV7-6, the J call TRBJ2-3; D call uncertain. V gave up 5 bases and J gave up 6 bases, with 15 bases separating them. CDR1 SGHVS and CDR2 FNYEAQ come from the germline V gene. The CDR3 runs 14 residues. The CDR3: CASSPDSSPDTQYF. CDR3 nucleotides: TGTGCCAGCAGCCCGGATAGCAGCCCCGATACGCAGTATTTT.

This clone was seen once. CDR3 region: CASSPQGAGPNEQFF. DNA of the CDR3: TGTGCCAGCAGCCCACAGGGGGCCGGACCCAATGAGCAGTTCTTC. The chain combines TRBV28 with TRBJ2-1; 9 nucleotides agree with TRBD1. The CDR3 totals 15 residues. J gave up 6 bases and V 6 bases, and 9 bases lay outside the gene matches. The germline V gene encodes CDR1 MDHEN and CDR2 SYDVKM.

The CDR3 DNA follows: TGTGCCAGCAGTTTATGGACTAGCGGGAGTCGGGAGCAGTACTTC. Amino acid sequence: CASSLWTSGSREQYF. The J gene is TRBJ2-7, the V gene TRBV28; TRBD2 aligns across 12 bases. With V trimmed by 0 bases and J by 7 bases, 4 bases remained unmatched. Germline values: CDR1 MDHEN, CDR2 SYDVKM. The CDR3 runs to 15 residues.

The chain recombines TRBV7-2 with TRBJ1-1; no clear D. Per germline, CDR1 SGHTA and CDR2 FQGNSA. The CDR3 runs 13 residues. V was cut by 2 bases and J by 5 bases, with 9 bases left in between. CDR3 in amino acids: CASSLSMRTEAFF. For the CDR3, the DNA is TGTGCCAGCAGCTTATCGATGAGAACTGAAGCTTTCTTT.

The chain couples TRBV19 to TRBJ2-6, with D possibly matching TRBD2 (5 bases). This CDR3 has 17 residues. V was cut by 4 bases and J by 0 bases, with 13 bases left in between. Germline values: CDR1 LNHDA, CDR2 SQIVND (reference sequence). CDR3 sequence reads: CASSTTRTGSGANVLTF. The CDR3 bases are TGTGCCAGTAGTACCACTAGGACGGGCTCTGGGGCCAACGTCCTGACTTTC.

The chain is built from TRBV28 and TRBJ1-3; D call uncertain. The V gene's germline CDR1 is MDHEN and CDR2 SYDVKM. V was clipped by 4 bases and J by 0 bases, with 13 bases between them. The CDR3 consists of 16 residues. The CDR3 DNA sequence: TGTGCCAGCAGTTCCGCTTCCGGTTACTCTGGAAACACCATATATTTT. This codes for CASSSASGYSGNTIYF.

The J gene is TRBJ2-5, the V gene TRBV7-9, with 9 bases aligning to TRBD2. Germline CDR1 SEHNR, CDR2 FQNEAQ (reference sequence). This CDR3 region has 16 residues. V dropped 5 bases and J dropped 7; count of bases not matched to a gene: 14. CDR3 coding DNA: TGTGCCAGCAGCCCCCTCGGCGGGAGGGCCCTGGTGACCCAGTACTTC. Residues: CASSPLGGRALVTQYF.

This clone was picked up a small number of times. V is TRBV28 and J is TRBJ1-5; D unresolved. This CDR3 comprises 13 residues. CDR1 is MDHEN, CDR2 SYDVKM, per germline. Between the trimmed V and J ends, which lost 8 bases and 0 bases, there was a span of 8 bases. The CDR3 coding sequence is TGTGCCAGCGTAACATATAGCAATCAGCCCCAGCATTTT. Translating it yields CASVTYSNQPQHF.

The chain uses TRBV27 and TRBJ2-3, with a possible D match to TRBD2 (5 bases). The CDR3 runs to 15 residues. With 6 bases removed from V and 5 bases from J, the gap between germline ends came to 18 bases. Germline V lookup: CDR1 MNHEY, CDR2 SMNVEV (reference sequence). The CDR3 here is CASSAEGSAVDTQYF. DNA of the CDR3: TGTGCCAGCAGCGCGGAAGGTAGCGCAGTAGATACGCAGTATTTT.

The CDR3 DNA reads TGCGCCAGCAGCTCCGGGCGGCGGGATATCGACAATGAGCAGTTCTTC. It is translated as CASSSGRRDIDNEQFF. The rearrangement links TRBV5-1 to TRBJ2-1, with D tentatively TRBD2 (6 bases). The germline V gene encodes CDR1 SGHRS and CDR2 YFSETQ. There are 16 residues in the CDR3. Trimming removed 3 bases from V and 5 bases from J, with 18 bases in between.

This clone came up a few times. The CDR3, as DNA: TGTGCCTGGAGTATGGAAAGGGAGGCTGAAGCTTTCTTT. The encoded protein is CAWSMEREAEAFF. The chain couples TRBV30 to TRBJ1-1; no clear D. V shed 2 bases and J shed 6 bases, with 13 bases lying between them. The germline V gene has CDR1 GTSNPN and CDR2 SVGIG (reference sequence). This CDR3 region has 13 residues.

V is TRBV28 and J is TRBJ1-2; 7 positions match TRBD1. There are 14 residues in the CDR3. Germline V gene lookup returns CDR1 MDHEN and CDR2 SYDVKM. Germline trimming cut 1 base from V and 8 bases from J; bases unmatched to any gene: 7. The CDR3 loop is CASSLSGEQGGYTF. CDR3 bases: TGTGCCAGCAGTTTATCAGGGGAACAGGGGGGCTACACCTTC.

The chain employs TRBV25-1 and TRBJ1-2; D gene uncertain. CDR1 MGHDK and CDR2 SYGVNS come from the germline V gene. V gave up 0 bases and J gave up 4 bases, with 6 bases separating them. The CDR3 runs to 13 residues. CDR3 protein: CASSEYDTYGYTF. In DNA, the CDR3 is TGTGCCAGCAGTGAATACGACACCTATGGCTACACCTTC.

The V and J genes are TRBV5-1 and TRBJ2-5; D ambiguous. The CDR3 loop spans 13 amino acids. Trimming left V 4 bases short and J 1 base short, with 8 bases between. CDR1 SGHRS and CDR2 YFSETQ come from the germline V gene. The CDR3 sequence is CASSPSFQETQYF. CDR3 DNA: TGCGCCAGCAGCCCGAGTTTCCAAGAGACCCAGTACTTC.

V gene TRBV14 combines with J gene TRBJ2-7; TRBD1 is a possible D gene (5 bases). V was pared by 4 bases and J by 0 bases, with 13 bases between. The germline V gene has CDR1 SGHDN and CDR2 FVKESK. The CDR3 runs 15 residues. Here the CDR3 DNA reads TGTGCCAGCAGCCCTCTTACAGGCTTCTCCTACGAGCAGTACTTC. Translated, it gives CASSPLTGFSYEQYF. Full variable domain (missing parts from reference TRBV14 and TRBJ2-7): EAGVTQFPSHSVIEKGQTVTLRCDPISGHDNLYWYRRVMGKEIKFLLHFVKESKQDESGMPNNRFLAERTGGTYSTLKVQPAELEDSGVYFCASSPLTGFSYEQYFGPGTRLTVT.

The chain links TRBV5-8 to TRBJ2-5; TRBD2 agrees at 8 bases. The CDR3 has 15 amino acids. Germline lookup yields CDR1 SGHTS and CDR2 YDEGEE. J gave up 1 base and V 6 bases, and 8 bases lay outside the gene matches. The CDR3 coding sequence is TGTGCCAGCAACCCCGGGGGGGCCCGCCAAGAGACCCAGTACTTC. Residues: CASNPGGARQETQYF.

This chain joins TRBV6-5 and TRBJ1-1; unclear D gene. Germline V gives CDR1 MNHEY, CDR2 SVGAGI. With 0 bases removed from V and 3 bases from J, the gap between germline ends came to 11 bases. This CDR3 comprises 15 residues. CDR3 loop: CASSYSRGIDTEAFF. Here the CDR3 DNA reads TGTGCCAGCAGTTACTCCCGGGGAATCGACACTGAAGCTTTCTTT.

The rearrangement uses TRBV7-2 and TRBJ2-7; 9 nucleotides line up with TRBD1. This CDR3 spans 15 amino acids. The V gene's germline CDR1 is SGHTA and CDR2 FQGNSA. The J segment lost 2 bases and the V segment lost 5 bases, leaving 7 bases of the junction unmatched. CDR3 nucleotides: TGTGCCAGCAGCCCCGACAGGGGGGCGCCCTACGAGCAGTACTTC. It is translated as CASSPDRGAPYEQYF.

This clone appeared once. V gene TRBV6-1 combines with J gene TRBJ1-4; 7 bases agree with TRBD1. Germline V gene data show CDR1 as MNHNS and CDR2 as SASEGT. The junction had 8 bases not matched to a gene; V was cut back by 8 bases and J by 8 bases. There are 13 residues in the CDR3. The CDR3 nucleotides are TGTGCCAGCTCGACAGGGCCTGGCGAAAAACTGTTTTTT. Translation gives CASSTGPGEKLFF.

The rearrangement joins TRBV7-2 to TRBJ1-1; D is perhaps TRBD1 (5 bases). Per germline, CDR1 SGHTA and CDR2 FQGNSA. The CDR3 contains 14 residues. Trimming took off 2 bases at V and 5 bases at J, with 12 bases between the two ends. For the CDR3, the DNA is TGTGCCAGCAGCTTAATATATAGGGGTACTGAAGCTTTCTTT. It translates to CASSLIYRGTEAFF.

This clone was counted a few times. The chain couples TRBV6-6 to TRBJ1-1, with 7 bases identical to TRBD1. Germline values: CDR1 MNHNY, CDR2 SVGAGI (reference sequence). Losses at the gene ends were 1 base for V and 4 bases for J; bases not matched to a gene: 3. The CDR3 extends over 14 amino acids. CDR3 sequence: CASSYFPGGTEAFF. CDR3 DNA sequence: TGTGCCAGCAGTTACTTTCCAGGGGGCACTGAAGCTTTCTTT.

The V and J genes are TRBV11-2 and TRBJ2-7; 9 bases align to TRBD2. Germline loops: CDR1 SGHAT, CDR2 FQNNGV. Trimming removed 4 bases from V and 5 bases from J; junction bases left unmatched: 6. The CDR3 length is 14 residues. CDR3 loop: CASSSGLAHHEQYF. CDR3 DNA: TGTGCCAGCAGCTCTGGACTAGCGCACCACGAGCAGTACTTC.

The chain employs TRBV6-5 and TRBJ1-2; D not resolved. Germline V lookup: CDR1 MNHEY, CDR2 SVGAGI. The CDR3 covers 13 residues. V was shortened by 5 bases and J by 5 bases, with 12 bases between the two germline ends. For the CDR3, the DNA is TGTGCCAGCAGTGCCGCCTCTTTTTATGGCTACACCTTC. Its translation: CASSAASFYGYTF.

The chain recombines TRBV10-3 with TRBJ2-3, with D possibly matching TRBD2 (5 bases). The CDR3 extends over 16 amino acids. Looked up from germline, CDR1 is ENHRY and CDR2 is SYGVKD. Trimming took off 5 bases at V and 2 bases at J, with 17 bases between the two ends. CDR3 loop: CAISPSSGPLTDTQYF. The CDR3 nucleotides read TGTGCCATCAGTCCATCGAGCGGCCCCCTCACAGATACGCAGTATTTT.

The sample holds one count of this clone. The chain has TRBV5-1 and TRBJ1-2, with 9 bases matching TRBD1. V lost 0 bases, J lost 6 bases, and 6 bases stayed unmatched. This CDR3 has 15 residues. Germline V CDR1 and CDR2: SGHRS, YFSETQ. CDR3 in amino acids: CASSLELGQGNGYTF. In nucleotides, the CDR3 is TGCGCCAGCAGCTTGGAACTTGGACAGGGGAATGGCTACACCTTC.

Concerning this clone itself: Other DNA sequences in the sample encode the same CDR3. This rearrangement joins TRBV28 to TRBJ1-5; 8 positions match TRBD1. V dropped 3 bases and J dropped 2; count of bases not matched to a gene: 3. Germline CDR1 MDHEN, CDR2 SYDVKM. The CDR3 loop spans 15 amino acids. The CDR3: CASSLSGGGNQPQHF. As DNA, the CDR3 is TGTGCCAGCAGTTTGTCAGGGGGCGGCAATCAGCCCCAGCATTTT.

Concerning this clone itself: Other DNA sequences in this specimen translate into the identical CDR3. The chain carries TRBV19 and TRBJ1-5, with no clear D. Germline CDR1 reads LNHDA; CDR2 reads SQIVND (reference sequence). The CDR3 runs to 15 residues. V was pared by 1 base and J by 0 bases, with 7 bases between. CDR3 DNA sequence: TGTGCCAGTAGTATAGTTACGGGTAGCAATCAGCCCCAGCATTTT. Its translation: CASSIVTGSNQPQHF.

The CDR3 reads CASSTNSNQPQHF. For the CDR3, the DNA is TGTGCCAGCAGCACCAATAGCAATCAGCCCCAGCATTTT. This sequence joins TRBV5-4 and TRBJ1-5; no reliable D call. CDR3 size: 13 residues. The germline V and J ends were trimmed by 4 bases and 0 bases, with 5 bases remaining between them. CDR1 and CDR2 from the germline V gene are SGHNT and YYREEE (reference sequence).

The chain joins TRBV15 to TRBJ2-5; D gene uncertain. The CDR3 length is 14 residues. V was clipped by 0 bases and J by 1 base, with 6 bases between them. Per germline, CDR1 LNHNV and CDR2 YYDKDF (reference sequence). The CDR3 region has the DNA TGTGCCACCAGCAGAGAGGACGTCCAAGAGACCCAGTACTTC. It translates to CATSREDVQETQYF.